This TCR beta chain originates from a study of blood T cell repertoires in COVID-19. Profiled with immunoSEQ multiplex PCR; TCRdb holds only in-frame clones, not every one. Here the sample spans fewer than 250,000 clones, around four fifths being singletons. The CDR3 runs to 13 residues. Between the trimmed V and J ends, which lost 6 bases and 8 bases, there was a span of 14 bases. Germline CDR1 is LNHDA and CDR2 is SQIVND (reference sequence). The TCR comes from a man in his fifties or sixties with COVID-19, enrolled during active disease. J is TRBJ2-4 and V is TRBV19; D ambiguous. Source material: peripheral blood. The CDR3 DNA reads TGTGCCAGTAGACAAGGAGCGAGGTACATTCAGTACTTC. Encoded protein: CASRQGARYIQYF.